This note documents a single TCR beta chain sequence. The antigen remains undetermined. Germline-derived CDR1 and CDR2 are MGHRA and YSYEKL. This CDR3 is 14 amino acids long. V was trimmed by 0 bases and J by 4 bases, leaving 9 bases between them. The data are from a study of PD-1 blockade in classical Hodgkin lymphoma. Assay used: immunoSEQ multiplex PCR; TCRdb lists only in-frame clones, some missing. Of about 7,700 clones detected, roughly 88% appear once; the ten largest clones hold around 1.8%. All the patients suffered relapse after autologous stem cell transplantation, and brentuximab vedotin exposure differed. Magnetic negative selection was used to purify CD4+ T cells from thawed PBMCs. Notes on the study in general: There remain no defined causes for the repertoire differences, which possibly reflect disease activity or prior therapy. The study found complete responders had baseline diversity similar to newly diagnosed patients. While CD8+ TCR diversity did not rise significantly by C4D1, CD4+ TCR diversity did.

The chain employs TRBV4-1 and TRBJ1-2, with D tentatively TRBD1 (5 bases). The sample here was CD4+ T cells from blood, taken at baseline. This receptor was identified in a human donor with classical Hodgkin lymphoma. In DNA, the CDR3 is TGCGCCAGCAGCCAAGAGGGGACGGTCTATGGCTACACCTTC. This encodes CASSQEGTVYGYTF.